This paragraph reports one T cell receptor beta chain. This specimen comes from a study of blood T cell repertoires in COVID-19. About the study: Whether acute or convalescent, the COVID-19 samples came from the United States, Italy and Spain. Sources were T cells, B-cell-depleted T cells, or PBMCs; the material itself was cDNA or gDNA.

Trimming took 5 bases from V and 4 from J; bases not matched to a gene: 13. The CDR3 runs to 17 residues. Germline CDR1 SEHNR, CDR2 FQNEAQ (reference sequence). TCRdb's table, derived via immunoSEQ multiplex PCR, lists solely in-frame clones and lacks some. Of roughly 260,000 clones detected, about nine tenths appear once; the ten largest clones hold just over 2.5%. This chain links TRBV7-9 with TRBJ2-2, with 7 bases identical to TRBD1. This clonotype was obtained from a woman aged 30 to 39 with acute COVID-19. The source material was PBMCs or T cells enriched from blood (not recorded which). CDR3 in amino acids: CASSPSTGTAFTGELFF. The CDR3 DNA is TGTGCCAGCAGCCCCTCAACCGGGACAGCTTTCACCGGGGAGCTGTTTTTT.